This T cell receptor beta chain was captured by sequencing in a study of a mutant IDH1 vaccine in newly diagnosed glioma (dated by TCRdb to the early 2020s). Background for the entire study: Across visits V03 through V10, patients got a total of eight vaccinations, given in weeks 1, 3, 5, 7, 11, 15, 19 and 23. The approximately 32 treated patients were approximately 62% male and roughly 38% female, with a mean age of roughly 40 years. Before enrollment, patients had received standard therapy of radiotherapy alone, temozolomide alone, or radiochemotherapy with temozolomide; most received the combination. Six visits were used for peripheral blood collection: V03 (baseline), V05, V07, V10, V12 and V13. For exploratory analyses, longitudinal TCRB deep sequencing was carried out in under 30 treated patients wherever samples were available. In the chemotherapy-containing groups, vaccination started alongside temozolomide cycles, whereas in patients who had radiotherapy alone it started 4-6 weeks after radiotherapy. General study outcomes and caveats: Across multiple MHC alleles, vaccine-induced immune responses were seen in roughly 93% of patients. The authors noted that analyses of patient blood samples could not be reproduced because of sample limitations. Selection of PBMC samples for TCRB deep sequencing was based on availability. Pseudoprogression appeared unrelated to alterations in the top peripheral T cell clonotypes detected by TCRB sequencing.

CDR1 is given as MNHNY and CDR2 as SVGAGI, both from the germline V gene (reference sequence). The CDR3 numbers 14 residues from cysteine through phenylalanine. CDR3 DNA is the only sequence kept; it has 42 bases, read in frame from the first base. Trimming takes 1 base from V and 1 base from J, and the germline ends sit 7 bases apart. The library came from the immunoSEQ multiplex PCR assay. Following the manufacturer's protocol, the hsTCRB Kit was used to amplify rearranged TCR beta chain sequences. TCRB libraries were sequenced on an Illumina MiSeq. Turning to the authors' computational methods: The proprietary platform of the kit vendor was used for demultiplexing, trimming and gene mapping. Sourced from immuneACCESS, this table was stored by TCRdb with only in-frame sequences that have V and J called. A share of the clones is absent; for the studies checked, an unresolved V gene accounts for under half, and the remainder has no known explanation. D and trimming come from the DNA, and the V and J calls and clone size come from that table. Within this sample are about 67,000 clones, with roughly 84% of them counted one time only. The ten largest make up about 14% of the sample.

On this clone itself: No cognate antigen has been identified for it. Within one base of it there is no much larger clone, and no base qualities were kept.

The meaning of the sample's time point label: week 23, last vaccination. Each vaccine dose, consisting of 300 ug of a 20-mer mutant IDH1 peptide in Montanide, was administered subcutaneously with topical imiquimod. All donors had newly diagnosed IDH1-mutant astrocytomas of WHO grade 3 or 4 that showed loss of nuclear ATRX. The samples were drawn from NOA16, a multicentre, single-arm, open-label phase I trial in Germany that tested a mutant IDH1 peptide vaccine in humans for the first time. Genomic DNA for TCRB sequencing was extracted from EDTA blood using the DNeasy Blood and Tissue Kit. This chain is built from TRBV6-6 and TRBJ1-1; TRBD1 is a weak D gene call, 5 bases matching. This specimen was PBMCs, taken from a glioma patient whose treatment included an IDH1 peptide vaccine. The receptor comes from a man between 18 and 29 years old with glioma. The CDR3 loop reads CASSYWGTNTEAFF. The DNA reads as follows: TGTGCCAGCAGTTACTGGGGGACGAACACTGAAGCTTTCTTT.